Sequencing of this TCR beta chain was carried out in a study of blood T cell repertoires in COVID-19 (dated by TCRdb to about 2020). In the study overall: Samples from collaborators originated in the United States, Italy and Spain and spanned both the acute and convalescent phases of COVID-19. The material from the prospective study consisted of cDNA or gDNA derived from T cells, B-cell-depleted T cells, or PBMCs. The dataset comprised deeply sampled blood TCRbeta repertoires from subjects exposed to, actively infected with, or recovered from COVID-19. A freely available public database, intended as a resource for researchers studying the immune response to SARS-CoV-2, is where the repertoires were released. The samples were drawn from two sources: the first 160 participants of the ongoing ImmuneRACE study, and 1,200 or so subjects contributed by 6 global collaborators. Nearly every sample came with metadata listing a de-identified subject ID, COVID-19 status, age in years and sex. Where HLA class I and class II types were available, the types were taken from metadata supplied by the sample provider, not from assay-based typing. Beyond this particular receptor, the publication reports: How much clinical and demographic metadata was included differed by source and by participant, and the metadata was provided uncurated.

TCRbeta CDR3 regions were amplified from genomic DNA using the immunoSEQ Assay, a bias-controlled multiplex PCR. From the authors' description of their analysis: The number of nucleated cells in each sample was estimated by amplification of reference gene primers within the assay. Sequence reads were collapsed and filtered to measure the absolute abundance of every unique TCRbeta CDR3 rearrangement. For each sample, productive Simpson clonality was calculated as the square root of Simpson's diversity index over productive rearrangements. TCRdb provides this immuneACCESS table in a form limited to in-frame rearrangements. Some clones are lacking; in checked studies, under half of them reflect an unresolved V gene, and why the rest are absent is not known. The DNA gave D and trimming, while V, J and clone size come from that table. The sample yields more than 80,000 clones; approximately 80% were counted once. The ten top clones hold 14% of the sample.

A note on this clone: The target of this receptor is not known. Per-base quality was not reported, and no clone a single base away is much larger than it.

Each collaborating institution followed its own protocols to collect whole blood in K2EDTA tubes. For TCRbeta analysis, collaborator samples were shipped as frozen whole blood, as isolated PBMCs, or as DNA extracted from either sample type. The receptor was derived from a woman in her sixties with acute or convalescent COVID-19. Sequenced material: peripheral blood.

CDR3 reads: CASSRGDRNTEAFF. The DNA sequence follows: TGTGCCAGCAGCCGCGGGGACAGGAACACTGAAGCTTTCTTT. The rearrangement combines TRBV3-1 (or the pseudogene TRBV3-2) with TRBJ1-1, with 7 bases aligning to TRBD1. V is cut back by 4 bases and J by 1 base, with 3 bases in the junction unmatched. Looking up the germline V gene (reference sequence) yields CDR1 LGHDT and CDR2 YNNKEL. CDR3 length: 14 amino acids, cysteine to phenylalanine. CDR3 DNA only is kept here, 42 bases in frame from base 1.